A selection of T cell receptor beta chains follows, all from one sample in a study of T cells in Graves' hyperthyroidism and ophthalmopathy. TCRdb recomputed calls from the multiplex PCR reads with MiXCR, one row per CDR3 protein. The sample carries 460,000 or so distinct CDR3 sequences, over 13% recorded once. The specimen was blood. These receptors were obtained from a woman aged 18 to 35 with Graves' hyperthyroidism. The CDR3 runs from the conserved cysteine through the conserved F or W. Fields, in order: clone size, D gene, J gene, V gene, CDR3 protein, CDR3 DNA. D genes are given only for firm matches. The size field is filled for only some rows; it gives once, few, many or a size class.

. . TRBJ2-3 TRBV14 CASSQGGLTTQYF TGTGCCAGCAGCCAAGGGGGACTGACTACGCAGTATTTT
. . TRBJ2-2 TRBV15 CATLKAGELFF TGTGCCACGCTTAAGGCCGGGGAGCTGTTTTTT
few TRBD2 TRBJ2-7 TRBV4-1 CASSRLSSPGTSGTGTYEQYF TGCGCCAGCAGCCGTCTCTCGTCTCCCGGGACTAGCGGGACGGGTACATACGAGCAGTACTTC
once . TRBJ1-2 TRBV20-1 CSAWDGRSYGYTF TGCAGTGCTTGGGACGGTAGAAGCTATGGCTACACCTTC
. . TRBJ2-1 TRBV11-2 CASSLEGGAQACYNEQFF TGTGCCAGCAGCTTAGAAGGGGGAGCGCAGGCTTGCTACAATGAGCAGTTCTTC
few TRBD2 TRBJ2-1 TRBV7-8 CASSFPRTSGRAWTDYNEQFF TGTGCCAGCAGCTTTCCTCGGACTAGCGGGAGGGCCTGGACTGACTACAATGAGCAGTTCTTC
many . TRBJ1-1 TRBV12-3/TRBV12-4 CASSLASMNTEAFF TGTGCCAGCAGTTTAGCCAGCATGAACACTGAAGCTTTCTTT
few TRBD2 TRBJ2-1 TRBV13 CASSLDEAGGGSYNEQFF TGTGCCAGCAGCTTAGATGAAGCGGGAGGGGGCTCCTACAATGAGCAGTTCTTC
few . TRBJ2-1 TRBV3-1 CASSPFAPANEQFF TGTGCCAGCAGCCCCTTTGCACCGGCGAATGAGCAGTTCTTC
. . TRBJ2-7 TRBV10-2 CASSAGVGDEQYF TGCGCCAGCAGTGCTGGGGTAGGGGACGAGCAGTACTTC
many . TRBJ1-1 TRBV12-3/TRBV12-4 CASSRTMDTEAFF TGTGCCAGCAGTCGCACAATGGACACTGAAGCTTTCTTT
many . TRBJ1-2 TRBV3-1 CASSPAGGDNYGYTF TGTGCCAGCAGCCCAGCCGGAGGGGATAACTATGGCTACACCTTC
. TRBD1 TRBJ2-7 TRBV7-9 CASSPHVRDRFYEQYF TGTGCCAGCAGCCCGCACGTCCGGGACAGGTTCTACGAGCAGTACTTC
many . TRBJ1-1 TRBV6-6 CASSYGHAAEAFF TGTGCCAGCAGTTACGGACACGCCGCTGAAGCTTTCTTT
many TRBD2 TRBJ2-1 TRBV7-9 CASSLVLAGGYNEQFF TGTGCCAGCAGCTTAGTACTAGCGGGAGGATACAATGAGCAGTTCTTC
many . TRBJ1-1 TRBV20-1 CSGIQNTEAFF TGCAGTGGCATCCAGAACACTGAAGCTTTCTTT
many . TRBJ2-3 TRBV20-1 CSAPDFTSTDTQYF TGCAGTGCACCTGACTTCACCAGCACAGATACGCAGTATTTT
many TRBD1 TRBJ1-2 TRBV2 CANRDRRGYGYTF TGTGCCAACAGGGACAGGAGGGGCTATGGCTACACCTTC
. . TRBJ1-1 TRBV5-1 CASRLVARGGGTEAFF TGCGCCAGCAGGCTGGTTGCTCGGGGAGGAGGCACTGAAGCTTTCTTT
. . TRBJ1-4 TRBV9 CASSPLPGVATNEKLFF TGTGCCAGCAGCCCACTGCCGGGGGTTGCAACTAATGAAAAACTGTTTTTT
few TRBD1 TRBJ2-4 TRBV25-1 CASSDYDRDGNIQYF TGTGCCAGCAGTGATTACGACAGGGATGGAAACATTCAGTACTTC
many TRBD2 TRBJ2-3 TRBV12-3/TRBV12-4 CASSLGGLAGVPDTQYF TGTGCCAGCAGTTTAGGGGGACTAGCGGGTGTCCCAGATACGCAGTATTTT
few . TRBJ1-4 TRBV27 CASSLSTGRNEKLSF TGTGCCAGCAGTTTATCGACAGGACGGAATGAAAAACTGTCTTTT
many TRBD2 TRBJ2-5 TRBV12-5 CASGLFPSGSLATQYF TGTGCTAGTGGTTTGTTTCCTAGCGGGAGTTTGGCGACCCAGTACTTC
few . TRBJ1-5 TRBV7-9 CASSSPGPTQPQHF TGTGCCAGCAGCTCCCCCGGGCCGACCCAGCCCCAGCATTTT
many . TRBJ2-2 TRBV20-1 CSARGGGGSNTGELFF TGCAGTGCTAGAGGAGGGGGAGGATCCAACACCGGGGAGCTGTTTTTT
few . TRBJ2-2 TRBV5-1 CASNPLGPTGELFF TGCGCCAGCAACCCGTTAGGACCAACCGGGGAGCTGTTTTTT
many TRBD1 TRBJ1-3 TRBV19 CAIQGGNTIYF TGTGCCATCCAGGGGGGGAACACCATATATTTT
. TRBD2 TRBJ2-7 TRBV5-5 CASSHGTSGAQSIEQYF TGCGCCAGCAGCCACGGGACTAGCGGGGCCCAAAGTATTGAGCAGTACTTC
many TRBD1 TRBJ1-1 TRBV19 CASSRLTGTSAEAFF TGTGCCAGTAGTAGGCTGACAGGGACCAGCGCTGAAGCTTTCTTT